The rows below give T cell receptor beta chains drawn from one sample of a study of cytomegalovirus exposure and HLA in healthy donors. The repertoire was sequenced with immunoSEQ multiplex PCR; TCRdb's copy has only in-frame clones and lacks some. The profile shows 130,000 or so clones, 75% to 80% of them singletons. The sequencing sample was made of PBMCs. These receptors came from a woman aged 60-75 years in good health and CMV-seronegative. The CDR3 runs from the conserved cysteine through the conserved F or W. D genes are given only for firm matches. For some rows the clone size is stated as once, few or many, or as a class when expanded; others skip it.

DNA: TGTGCCAGTAGTATGCTGGCGGGGGCCTACGAGCAGTACTTC
CDR3: CASSMLAGAYEQYF
V: TRBV19
J: TRBJ2-7
D: TRBD2
size: -

DNA: TGTGCCAGCACTCGGACAGGGGCCAAAAACATTCAGTACTTC
CDR3: CASTRTGAKNIQYF
V: TRBV28
J: TRBJ2-4
D: TRBD1
size: -

DNA: TGTGCCAGCAGCCATTACGGGACTAGCGGCCCCTACGAGCAGTACTTC
CDR3: CASSHYGTSGPYEQYF
V: TRBV14
J: TRBJ2-7
D: TRBD2
size: -

DNA: TGTGCCAGCAGCCGACGGCCGACAGGACGTCTATACAATGAGCAGTTCTTC
CDR3: CASSRRPTGRLYNEQFF
V: TRBV7-2
J: TRBJ2-1
D: -
size: -

DNA: TGCAGTTTTGGGGGCAGCTTCACAGATACGCAGTATTTT
CDR3: CSFGGSFTDTQYF
V: TRBV29-1
J: TRBJ2-3
D: -
size: -

DNA: TGCGCCAGCAGCTTGGCCGGACAGACATCCATTTACTACGAGCAGTACTTC
CDR3: CASSLAGQTSIYYEQYF
V: TRBV5-1
J: TRBJ2-7
D: -
size: -

DNA: TGTGCCTGCCCCGAGGACAGGGGCGTCGAAAAACTGTTTTTT
CDR3: CACPEDRGVEKLFF
V: TRBV30
J: TRBJ1-4
D: TRBD1
size: once

DNA: TGTGCCAGCAGGGAGCGGGGATCCAATGAGCAGTTCTTC
CDR3: CASRERGSNEQFF
V: TRBV6-1
J: TRBJ2-1
D: TRBD2
size: -

DNA: TGTGCCAGCAGTTTAATTGTAGCGGGAGGTATCGGGGAGCTGTTTTTT
CDR3: CASSLIVAGGIGELFF
V: TRBV27
J: TRBJ2-2
D: TRBD2
size: few

DNA: TGTGCCAGCAGCCCCCGGGACATCGGCGAAAAACTGTTTTTT
CDR3: CASSPRDIGEKLFF
V: TRBV7-9
J: TRBJ1-4
D: -
size: -

DNA: TGTGCCAGCAGTTATGAGAACTCTGGGGCCAACGTCCTGACTTTC
CDR3: CASSYENSGANVLTF
V: TRBV6-5
J: TRBJ2-6
D: -
size: -

DNA: TGTGCCAGCAGCCTCGATCAGGTCACTAATTCACCCCTCCACTTT
CDR3: CASSLDQVTNSPLHF
V: TRBV7-9
J: TRBJ1-6
D: -
size: -

DNA: TGTGCCACCCGCCTCCCGGTCGCAGATACGCAGTATTTT
CDR3: CATRLPVADTQYF
V: TRBV28
J: TRBJ2-3
D: -
size: -

DNA: TGTGCCACCTGGGGGGGGAGCGGCGAGCAGTACTTC
CDR3: CATWGGSGEQYF
V: TRBV28
J: TRBJ2-7
D: TRBD2
size: -

DNA: TGTGCCAGTAAGCGGGGGCCGTACACTGAAGCTTTCTTT
CDR3: CASKRGPYTEAFF
V: TRBV19
J: TRBJ1-1
D: -
size: -

DNA: TGTGCCAGTAGTGGGACCTCGGGGGGGCGCCCCCTTGGCGGGGAGCTGTTTTTT
CDR3: CASSGTSGGRPLGGELFF
V: TRBV19
J: TRBJ2-2
D: TRBD2
size: few

DNA: TGTGCCAGCGAGAGGGAACAAGAGACCCAGTACTTC
CDR3: CASEREQETQYF
V: TRBV27
J: TRBJ2-5
D: -
size: -

DNA: TGTGCCAGCACCCGGATTGGGACAGGAAGCTCCTACGAGCAGTACTTC
CDR3: CASTRIGTGSSYEQYF
V: TRBV27
J: TRBJ2-7
D: TRBD1
size: -

DNA: TGTGCCTGCAAGGGACTAGCGGGTTGGGAGACCCAGTACTTC
CDR3: CACKGLAGWETQYF
V: TRBV30
J: TRBJ2-5
D: TRBD2
size: once

DNA: TGCAGCGTTGTCCTTCCCAACAGCTCTGGAAACACCATATATTTT
CDR3: CSVVLPNSSGNTIYF
V: TRBV29-1
J: TRBJ1-3
D: -
size: -

DNA: TGTGCCAGCAGCGACGCGACAGGGGGCCGGGTCTATGGCTACACCTTC
CDR3: CASSDATGGRVYGYTF
V: TRBV9
J: TRBJ1-2
D: TRBD1
size: -

DNA: TGTGCCAGCAGCGTAGGGTCGTCTAGCGGGGGGGCCTCAGATACGCAGTATTTT
CDR3: CASSVGSSSGGASDTQYF
V: TRBV9
J: TRBJ2-3
D: TRBD2
size: -

DNA: TGTGCCAGCAGCCCGTGGACAGGGGGCACAGATACGCAGTATTTT
CDR3: CASSPWTGGTDTQYF
V: TRBV11-2
J: TRBJ2-3
D: TRBD1
size: -

DNA: TGTGCCAGTAGTTCACAATCCGTGGGGCTCGGAAACACCATATATTTT
CDR3: CASSSQSVGLGNTIYF
V: TRBV19
J: TRBJ1-3
D: -
size: -

DNA: TGTGCCAGTAGTATAGACCAGCGGGGAGGGTACAATGAGCAGTTCTTC
CDR3: CASSIDQRGGYNEQFF
V: TRBV19
J: TRBJ2-1
D: TRBD2
size: -

DNA: TGTGCCAGCAGCTCGGGGACAGGGGGCTTCTACGAGCAGTACTTC
CDR3: CASSSGTGGFYEQYF
V: TRBV7-6
J: TRBJ2-7
D: TRBD1
size: -

DNA: TGTGCCAGCAGCTTAGCTGGGCTTAATGAAAAACTGTTTTTT
CDR3: CASSLAGLNEKLFF
V: TRBV7-2
J: TRBJ1-4
D: -
size: -

DNA: TGCGCCAGCAGCTTTGGTCGGGACACAACTAATGAAAAACTGTTTTTT
CDR3: CASSFGRDTTNEKLFF
V: TRBV5-1
J: TRBJ1-4
D: -
size: -

DNA: TGTGCCAGCAGCCGCAGGACTAGCGGGACCTACGAGCAGTACTTC
CDR3: CASSRRTSGTYEQYF
V: TRBV5-4
J: TRBJ2-7
D: TRBD2
size: -